These 23 T cell receptor beta chains came from one sample sequenced in a study of blood T cell repertoires in COVID-19. Clones were read by immunoSEQ multiplex PCR, and TCRdb kept only the in-frame ones, dropping some. This sample has 50,000 to 70,000 clones, with roughly 76% found just once. The sample consisted of peripheral blood. Receptors were obtained from a man aged 45-65 years with active or convalescent COVID-19.

The genes are TRBV25-1 and TRBJ1-4; D is undetermined. Germline loops: CDR1 MGHDK, CDR2 SYGVNS. The CDR3 runs to 12 residues. Trimming shortened V by 2 bases and J by 10 bases, and 8 bases separated the two germline ends. The CDR3 nucleotides read TGTGCCAGCAGTGAAGAACATGGAAAACTGTTTTTT. Protein: CASSEEHGKLFF. Based on the CDR3 plus reference TRBV25-1 and TRBJ1-4, the full variable domain is EADIYQTPRYLVIGTGKKITLECSQTMGHDKMYWYQQDPGMELHLIHYSYGVNSTEKGDLSSESTVSRIRTEHFPLTLESARPSHTSQYLCASSEEHGKLFFGSGTQLSVL.

The genes are TRBV4-1 and TRBJ1-5; 9 bases align to TRBD1. Germline V gene lookup returns CDR1 MGHRA and CDR2 YSYEKL. The CDR3 runs to 16 residues. Germline trimming cut 4 bases from V and 3 bases from J; bases unmatched to any gene: 7. The CDR3, as DNA: TGCGCCAGCAGCCGGACAGGGGAGGGTTTCAATCAGCCCCAGCATTTT. Its translation is CASSRTGEGFNQPQHF.

This clone came up once. V usage is TRBV18 and J usage is TRBJ1-1; D is perhaps TRBD1 (5 bases). Trimming shortened V by 4 bases and J by 5 bases, and 14 bases separated the two germline ends. Germline assignment: CDR1 KGHSH and CDR2 LQKENI. The CDR3 covers 14 residues. The CDR3 coding sequence is TGTGCCAGCTCACAGGGGCAGGGCAAGACTGAAGCTTTCTTT. This gives the protein CASSQGQGKTEAFF.

This clone was observed once. The chain recombines TRBV12-3 or TRBV12-4 with TRBJ1-2; D remains unclear. This CDR3 is 13 amino acids long. V dropped 1 base and J dropped 8 bases, with 11 bases sitting between them. CDR3 sequence (DNA): TGTGCCAGCAGTTTAGTGACCAACGGGGGCTACACCTTC. As protein: CASSLVTNGGYTF.

The genes are TRBV19 and TRBJ2-7; D is possibly TRBD1 (5 bases). Germline V gene lookup returns CDR1 LNHDA and CDR2 SQIVND (reference sequence). The CDR3 is 15 amino acids. With 6 bases removed from V and 0 bases from J, the gap between germline ends came to 15 bases. CDR3 protein: CASSRMGHSSYEQYF. In nucleotides, the CDR3 is TGTGCCAGTAGCAGGATGGGGCACTCCTCCTACGAGCAGTACTTC.

V gene TRBV6-5 combines with J gene TRBJ1-2; D is perhaps TRBD1 (5 bases). The CDR3 is made up of 12 amino acids. Germline loops: CDR1 MNHEY, CDR2 SVGAGI. The V and J ends lost 2 bases and 9 bases respectively, with 10 bases between them. CDR3 sequence (DNA): TGTGCCAGCAGTTACCCCGGGGGTCGCTACACCTTC. Translating it yields CASSYPGGRYTF.

This CDR3 is CASSLDPNPSEQYF. CDR3 bases: TGTGCCAGCAGCTTGGACCCCAATCCCAGCGAGCAGTACTTC. V is TRBV5-4 and J is TRBJ2-7; D is uncertain. In germline, CDR1 is SGHNT, CDR2 YYREEE (reference sequence). V was clipped by 0 bases and J by 6 bases, with 13 bases between them. This CDR3 contains 14 residues.

This clone turned up a few times. The chain recombines TRBV3-1 (or the pseudogene TRBV3-2) with TRBJ2-1; TRBD2 is a possible D gene (6 bases). The CDR3 is 14 amino acids. Germline CDR1 is LGHDT and CDR2 is YNNKEL (reference sequence). Trimming shortened V by 4 bases and J by 5 bases, and 12 bases separated the two germline ends. The CDR3 nucleotides are TGTGCCAGCAGCCGGCTAGCGCGAGACAATGAGCAGTTCTTC. Amino acid sequence: CASSRLARDNEQFF.

The gene calls are TRBV6-4 and TRBJ1-1; perhaps TRBD1 as D (5 bases). V lost 2 bases, J lost 0 bases, and 13 bases lay in between. Germline assignment: CDR1 MRHNA and CDR2 SNTAGT. The CDR3 runs to 16 residues. The chain's CDR3 is CASSDPAGALNTEAFF. As DNA, the CDR3 is TGTGCCAGCAGTGACCCCGCTGGGGCTCTGAACACTGAAGCTTTCTTT.

The sample holds a few counts of this clone. In DNA, the CDR3 is TGTGCTAGTGGACTAAACACAGGGGGGAGGACTGAAGCTTTCTTT. It codes for CASGLNTGGRTEAFF. V and J are TRBV12-5 and TRBJ1-1; 8 positions match TRBD1. The CDR3 is 15 amino acids. The ends lost 6 bases at V and 5 bases at J; junction bases unmatched: 11. From germline, CDR1 is LGHNT and CDR2 FRNRAP. The complete variable domain, with remaining parts taken from reference TRBV12-5 and TRBJ1-1, reads DARVTQTPRHKVTEMGQEVTMRCQPILGHNTVFWYRQTMMQGLELLAYFRNRAPLDDSGMPKDRFSAEMPDATLATLKIQPSEPRDSAVYFCASGLNTGGRTEAFFGQGTRLTVV.

The V and J genes are TRBV15 and TRBJ1-2; possible D gene TRBD1, 6 bases. The CDR3 consists of 14 residues. Trimming left V 5 bases short and J 1 base short, with 11 bases between. Germline-derived CDR1 and CDR2 are LNHNV and YYDKDF (reference sequence). The DNA for the CDR3 is TGTGCCACCAGCCCGGGACACAATAACTATGGCTACACCTTC. The encoded protein is CATSPGHNNYGYTF.

This clone was seen a few times. This sequence may be a read error, since a much larger clone differs from it by one base. The CDR3 DNA sequence: TGCAGCGGCCCACGGGGGGGGGAGACCCAGTACTTC. This gives the protein CSGPRGGETQYF. J is TRBJ2-5 and V is TRBV29-1, with 8 nucleotides matching TRBD2. The V and J ends lost 7 bases and 5 bases, in that order; junction bases with no gene match: 6. The CDR3 is made up of 12 amino acids. Germline CDR1 reads SQVTM; CDR2 reads ANQGSEA.

J is TRBJ1-3 and V is TRBV5-1; the D is unclear. Germline values: CDR1 SGHRS, CDR2 YFSETQ. Trimming cost V 5 bases and J 4 bases, with 4 bases left between them. The CDR3 contains 11 residues. CDR3 nucleotides: TGCGCCAGCAGAGAGGGAAACACCATATATTTT. The encoded protein is CASREGNTIYF.

This clone was counted a few times. The CDR3 protein is CASSAQPTGSTGELFF. Here the CDR3 DNA reads TGTGCCAGCAGCGCGCAACCGACAGGGAGCACCGGGGAGCTGTTTTTT. This chain links TRBV7-8 with TRBJ2-2; 7 bases map to TRBD1. The CDR3 totals 16 residues. V lost 5 bases, J lost 4 bases, and 10 bases stayed unmatched. Germline lookup yields CDR1 SGHVS and CDR2 FQNEAQ.

J is TRBJ1-6 and V is TRBV5-8; 7 bases are shared with TRBD1. This CDR3 spans 16 amino acids. Looked up from germline, CDR1 is SGHTS and CDR2 is YDEGEE. With V trimmed by 5 bases and J by 4 bases, 9 bases remained unmatched. The CDR3 DNA follows: TGTGCCAGCAGTCCTCGGTTGACAGGGTATAATTCACCCCTCCACTTT. This encodes CASSPRLTGYNSPLHF.

CDR3 in amino acids: CASSESAGGTGELFF. The DNA for the CDR3 is TGTGCCAGCAGTGAATCGGCAGGGGGCACCGGGGAGCTGTTTTTT. V is TRBV6-4 and J is TRBJ2-2; 7 bases are shared with TRBD1. The V segment lost 3 bases and the J segment 4 bases; nucleotides outside the gene matches: 5. The CDR3 contains 15 residues. Germline V gives CDR1 MRHNA, CDR2 SNTAGT.

The chain joins TRBV2 to TRBJ1-2; D uncertain. There are 11 residues in the CDR3. V dropped 8 bases and J dropped 5 bases, with 9 bases sitting between them. Germline lookup yields CDR1 SNHLY and CDR2 FYNNEI. The CDR3: CASLPAYGYTF. The CDR3 DNA reads TGTGCCAGCCTCCCAGCGTATGGCTACACCTTC.

This clone is medium-sized (0.01 to 0.1%) in the sample. The CDR3 DNA reads as TGTGCCAGCAGCGTAGGTCAATCCGGGACAGCGAACACCGGGGAGCTGTTTTTT. Translation gives CASSVGQSGTANTGELFF. This rearrangement joins TRBV9 to TRBJ2-2, with 7 bases that match TRBD1. The CDR3 runs to 18 residues. With 0 bases clipped from V and 0 bases from J, the junction kept 8 bases outside the gene matches. CDR1 is SGDLS and CDR2 is YYNGEE in the germline V gene.

The genes are TRBV6-6 and TRBJ1-5; D gene ambiguous. Trimming pared 6 bases from V and 3 bases from J, leaving 6 bases between. This CDR3 is built from 12 residues. The V gene's germline CDR1 is MNHNY and CDR2 SVGAGI (reference sequence). In DNA, the CDR3 is TGTGCCAGCAGCCTACCCAATCAGCCCCAGCATTTT. Encoded protein: CASSLPNQPQHF.

This clone was recorded a few times. This chain connects TRBV7-8 to TRBJ2-1; the D gene is possibly TRBD2 (5 bases). The germline CDR1 and CDR2 sequences are SGHVS and FQNEAQ. Trimming took off 3 bases at V and 6 bases at J, with 18 bases between the two ends. The CDR3 totals 16 residues. The CDR3 region is CASSLVGGRGFNEQFF. The CDR3 DNA follows: TGTGCCAGCAGCTTGGTTGGTGGGAGAGGTTTCAATGAGCAGTTCTTC. Supplemented by reference TRBV7-8 and TRBJ2-1, the full variable domain reads GAGVSQSPRYKVAKRGQDVALRCDPISGHVSLFWYQQALGQGPEFLTYFQNEAQLDKSGLPSDRFFAERPEGSVSTLKIQRTQQEDSAVYLCASSLVGGRGFNEQFFGPGTRLTVL.

This clone came up a few times. The chain carries TRBV6-6 and TRBJ1-2; the match to TRBD1 covers 12 bases. The CDR3 covers 19 residues. Germline V lookup: CDR1 MNHNY, CDR2 SVGAGI (reference sequence). V lost 5 bases, J lost 4 bases, and 17 bases stayed unmatched. The CDR3 DNA reads as TGTGCCAGCAGTCCAGGGTCCGGGACAGGGGGCGCGTTCGGCTATGGCTACACCTTC. Amino acid sequence: CASSPGSGTGGAFGYGYTF.

This clone was picked up a small number of times. The chain joins TRBV7-8 to TRBJ1-5; 7 bases line up with TRBD1. Germline V CDR1 and CDR2: SGHVS, FQNEAQ. V lost 5 bases to trimming and J lost 0 bases; unmatched junction nucleotides: 7. There are 16 residues in the CDR3. CDR3 amino acids: CASSRQGGTSNQPQHF. The CDR3 DNA is TGTGCCAGCAGCAGACAGGGCGGGACTAGCAATCAGCCCCAGCATTTT.

This clone came up a few times. Here the CDR3 DNA reads TGTGCCAGCAGCTTAGTTGCGGGACAGTACAATGAGCAGTTCTTC. Its protein product is CASSLVAGQYNEQFF. The rearrangement joins TRBV7-2 to TRBJ2-1; tentatively, D is TRBD1 (7 bases). This CDR3 region has 15 residues. The ends were cut back, 1 base at V and 4 bases at J, with 11 bases in the middle. In germline, CDR1 is SGHTA, CDR2 FQGNSA.